This T cell receptor (beta chain) was observed in a study of technical replicates of blood from a few donors. TCRdb's table, derived via immunoSEQ multiplex PCR, lists solely in-frame clones and lacks some. There are tens of thousands of clones in the sample; around 94% occur only once, and about 0.27% lies in the top ten. V gave up 4 bases and J gave up 2 bases, with 22 bases separating them. The CDR3 extends over 17 amino acids. The germline gives CDR1 SGHNT, CDR2 YYREEE (reference sequence). Sequenced: T cells isolated from PBMCs. This chain joins TRBV5-4 and TRBJ2-7, with D perhaps TRBD2 (6 bases). The sequence was collected from a human donor in good health. The chain's CDR3 is CASSPKGMGGRTYEQYF. Written as DNA, the CDR3 is TGTGCCAGCAGCCCCAAGGGGATGGGGGGACGAACCTACGAGCAGTACTTC.